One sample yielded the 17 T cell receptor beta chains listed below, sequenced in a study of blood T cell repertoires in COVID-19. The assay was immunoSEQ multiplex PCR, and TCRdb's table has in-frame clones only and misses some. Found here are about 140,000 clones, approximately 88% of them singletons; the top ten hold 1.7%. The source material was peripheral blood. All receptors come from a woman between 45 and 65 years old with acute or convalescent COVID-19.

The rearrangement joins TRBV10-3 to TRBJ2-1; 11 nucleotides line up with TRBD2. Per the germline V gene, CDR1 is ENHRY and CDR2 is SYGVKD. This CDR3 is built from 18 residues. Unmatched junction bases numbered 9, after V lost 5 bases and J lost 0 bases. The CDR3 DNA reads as TGTGCCATCAGTCTCGGACTAGCGGGCACAAGCTCCTACAATGAGCAGTTCTTC. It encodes CAISLGLAGTSSYNEQFF.

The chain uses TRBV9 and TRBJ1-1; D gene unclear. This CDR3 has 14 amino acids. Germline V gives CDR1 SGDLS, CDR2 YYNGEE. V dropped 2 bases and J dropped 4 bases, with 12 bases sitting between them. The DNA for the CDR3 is TGTGCCAGCAGCGTCGATTTTCGGGGCACTGAAGCTTTCTTT. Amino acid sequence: CASSVDFRGTEAFF.

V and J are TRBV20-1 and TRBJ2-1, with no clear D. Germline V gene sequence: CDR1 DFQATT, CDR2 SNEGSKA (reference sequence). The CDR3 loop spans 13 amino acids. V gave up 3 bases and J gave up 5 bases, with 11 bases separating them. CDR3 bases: TGCAGTGCTAGTAATTCCCAGAACAATGAGCAGTTCTTC. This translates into CSASNSQNNEQFF.

In nucleotides, the CDR3 is TGCGCCAGCAGCCAATCCCCGGGACAGGGGGGGAATGAGCAGTTCTTC. Its translation: CASSQSPGQGGNEQFF. This chain links TRBV5-1 with TRBJ2-1; 11 bases line up with TRBD1. CDR1 SGHRS and CDR2 YFSETQ come from the germline V gene. V lost 4 bases and J lost 7; bases outside the gene matches: 10. The length of the CDR3 is 16 residues. Together with reference TRBV5-1 and TRBJ2-1, the CDR3 gives the full variable domain: KAGVTQTPRYLIKTRGQQVTLSCSPISGHRSVSWYQQTPGQGLQFLFEYFSETQRNKGNFPGRFSGRQFSNSRSEMNVSTLELGDSALYLCASSQSPGQGGNEQFFGPGTRLTVL.

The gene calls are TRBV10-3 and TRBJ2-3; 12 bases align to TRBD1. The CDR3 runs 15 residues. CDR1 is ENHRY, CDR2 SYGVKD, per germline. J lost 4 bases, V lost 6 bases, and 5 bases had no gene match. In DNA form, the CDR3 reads TGTGCCATCAGCTCCGGGACAGGGGGCCCAGATACGCAGTATTTT. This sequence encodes CAISSGTGGPDTQYF.

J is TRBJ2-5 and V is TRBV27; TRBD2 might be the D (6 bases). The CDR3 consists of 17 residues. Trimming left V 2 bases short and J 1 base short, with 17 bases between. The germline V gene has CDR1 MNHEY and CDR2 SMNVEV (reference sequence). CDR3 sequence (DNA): TGTGCCAGCAGTTTAAATCCTGCGGGGTCCCCCCAAGAGACCCAGTACTTC. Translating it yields CASSLNPAGSPQETQYF.

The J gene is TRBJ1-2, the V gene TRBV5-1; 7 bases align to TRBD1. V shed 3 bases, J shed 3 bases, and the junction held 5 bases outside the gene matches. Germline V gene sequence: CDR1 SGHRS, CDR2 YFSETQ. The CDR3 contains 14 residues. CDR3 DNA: TGCGCCAGCAGCTCGACAGGGTTCGACTATGGCTACACCTTC. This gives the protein CASSSTGFDYGYTF. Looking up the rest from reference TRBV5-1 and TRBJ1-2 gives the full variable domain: KAGVTQTPRYLIKTRGQQVTLSCSPISGHRSVSWYQQTPGQGLQFLFEYFSETQRNKGNFPGRFSGRQFSNSRSEMNVSTLELGDSALYLCASSSTGFDYGYTFGSGTRLTVV.

CDR3 protein: CASSSPGQGDEQYF. Here the CDR3 DNA reads TGTGCCAGCAGTTCGCCGGGACAGGGGGACGAGCAGTACTTC. V usage is TRBV6-2 or TRBV6-3 and J usage is TRBJ2-7; 11 nucleotides agree with TRBD1. The V and J ends lost 4 bases and 5 bases, in that order; junction bases with no gene match: 4. The CDR3 runs to 14 residues. Per the germline V gene, CDR1 is MNHEY and CDR2 is SVGEGT.

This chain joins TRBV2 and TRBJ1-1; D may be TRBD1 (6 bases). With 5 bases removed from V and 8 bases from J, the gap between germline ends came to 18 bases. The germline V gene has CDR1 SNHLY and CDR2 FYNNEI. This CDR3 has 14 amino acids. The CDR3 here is CASSSSDLGTEAFF. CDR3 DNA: TGTGCCAGCAGTTCTTCCGACCTAGGGACAGAAGCTTTCTTT.

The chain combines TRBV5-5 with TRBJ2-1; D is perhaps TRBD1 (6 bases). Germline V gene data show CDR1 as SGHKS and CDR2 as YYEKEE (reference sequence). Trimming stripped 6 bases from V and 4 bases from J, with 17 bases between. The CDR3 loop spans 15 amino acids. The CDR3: CASMQSGTPYNEQFF. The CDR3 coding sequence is TGTGCCAGCATGCAGTCCGGGACACCTTACAATGAGCAGTTCTTC.

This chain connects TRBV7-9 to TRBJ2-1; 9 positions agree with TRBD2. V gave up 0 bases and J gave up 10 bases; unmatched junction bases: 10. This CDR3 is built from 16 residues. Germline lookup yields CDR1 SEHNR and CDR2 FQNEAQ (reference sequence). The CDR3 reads CASSLAAGGPMGEQFF. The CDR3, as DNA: TGTGCCAGCAGCTTAGCGGCGGGAGGGCCGATGGGGGAGCAGTTCTTC.

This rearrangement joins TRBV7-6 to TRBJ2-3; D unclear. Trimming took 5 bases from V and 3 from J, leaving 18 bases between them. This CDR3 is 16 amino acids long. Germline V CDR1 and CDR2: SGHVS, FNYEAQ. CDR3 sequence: CASSLRTAARTDTQYF. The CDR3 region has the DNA TGTGCCAGCAGCCTTCGAACGGCGGCGAGGACAGATACGCAGTATTTT.

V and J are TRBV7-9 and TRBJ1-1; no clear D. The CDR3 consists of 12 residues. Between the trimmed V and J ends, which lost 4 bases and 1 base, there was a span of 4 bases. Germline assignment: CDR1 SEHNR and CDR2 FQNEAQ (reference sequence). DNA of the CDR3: TGTGCCAGCAGCTGGAGGAACACTGAAGCTTTCTTT. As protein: CASSWRNTEAFF. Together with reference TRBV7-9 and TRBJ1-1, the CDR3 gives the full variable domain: DTGVSQNPRHKITKRGQNVTFRCDPISEHNRLYWYRQTLGQGPEFLTYFQNEAQLEKSRLLSDRFSAERPKGSFSTLEIQRTEQGDSAMYLCASSWRNTEAFFGQGTRLTVV.

CDR3 coding DNA: TGTGCCAGCTCACCAGAAGCTAAAAAGTACTTC. It specifies CASSPEAKKYF. The rearrangement joins TRBV18 to TRBJ2-4; D ambiguous. Germline V gene sequence: CDR1 KGHSH, CDR2 LQKENI. The CDR3 has 11 residues. Deletions cut 2 bases from V and 14 bases from J, with 10 bases between.

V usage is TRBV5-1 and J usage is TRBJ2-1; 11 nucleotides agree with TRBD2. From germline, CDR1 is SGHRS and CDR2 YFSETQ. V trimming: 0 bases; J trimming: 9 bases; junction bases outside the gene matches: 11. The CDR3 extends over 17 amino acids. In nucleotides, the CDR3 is TGCGCCAGCAGCTTGGGGACTCTAGCGGGAGGAGGGATTGAGCAGTTCTTC. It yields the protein CASSLGTLAGGGIEQFF.

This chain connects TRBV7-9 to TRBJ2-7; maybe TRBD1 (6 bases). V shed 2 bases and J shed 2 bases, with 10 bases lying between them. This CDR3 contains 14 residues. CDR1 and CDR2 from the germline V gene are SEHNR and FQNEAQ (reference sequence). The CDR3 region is CASSLLAGAYEQYF. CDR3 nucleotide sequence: TGTGCCAGCAGCTTACTGGCAGGGGCCTACGAGCAGTACTTC.

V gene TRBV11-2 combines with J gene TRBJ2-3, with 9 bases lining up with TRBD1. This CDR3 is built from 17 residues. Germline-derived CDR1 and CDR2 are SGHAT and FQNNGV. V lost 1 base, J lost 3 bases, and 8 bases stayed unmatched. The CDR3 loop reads CASSLGFGTGLTDTQYF. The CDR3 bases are TGTGCCAGCAGCTTAGGATTCGGGACAGGGTTGACAGATACGCAGTATTTT.